Listed here are 13 T cell receptor beta chains from one sample, sequenced in a study of blood T cell repertoires in COVID-19. Assay: immunoSEQ multiplex PCR; the TCRdb copy retains only in-frame clones and omits some. Here the sample spans about 300,000 clones, more than 80% being singletons. Sequencing was performed on peripheral blood. These receptors came from a woman in her twenties or thirties with COVID-19, enrolled during active disease.

The chain recombines TRBV30 with TRBJ1-1; D remains unclear. V was shortened by 5 bases and J by 1 base, with 5 bases between the two germline ends. The CDR3 runs to 11 residues. Germline loops: CDR1 GTSNPN, CDR2 SVGIG (reference sequence). Written as DNA, the CDR3 is TGTGCCTGGCGCGAGAACACTGAAGCTTTCTTT. The encoded protein is CAWRENTEAFF.

The chain uses TRBV7-9 and TRBJ2-5, with D possibly TRBD1 on 6 matching bases. This CDR3 region has 14 residues. Trimming pared 4 bases from V and 1 base from J, leaving 10 bases between. From germline, CDR1 is SEHNR and CDR2 FQNEAQ (reference sequence). CDR3 region: CASSYSDSQETQYF. The CDR3 region has the DNA TGTGCCAGCAGCTACTCGGACAGCCAAGAGACCCAGTACTTC.

This clone was detected ten times or more. The chain links TRBV7-9 to TRBJ2-1, with 13 bases aligning to TRBD2. This CDR3 contains 15 residues. CDR1 is SEHNR and CDR2 is FQNEAQ in the germline V gene (reference sequence). Trimming cost V 5 bases and J 5 bases; bases outside gene matches: 3. The DNA of the CDR3 is TGTGCCAGCAGCCCCGGGACTAGCGGGAACAATGAGCAGTTCTTC. It codes for CASSPGTSGNNEQFF.

V is TRBV6-5 and J is TRBJ2-3; 9 nucleotides align to TRBD1. V shed 2 bases and J 4 bases; nucleotides not matched to a gene: 7. This CDR3 has 16 amino acids. Per germline, CDR1 MNHEY and CDR2 SVGAGI. CDR3 coding DNA: TGTGCCAGCAGTTACCGGACAGGGGTTCACCCAGATACGCAGTATTTT. It encodes CASSYRTGVHPDTQYF.

This clone has more than one count but fewer than ten. This chain uses TRBV30 with TRBJ2-1; TRBD2 matches 8 bases. The germline CDR1 and CDR2 sequences are GTSNPN and SVGIG (reference sequence). This CDR3 spans 16 amino acids. V dropped 2 bases and J dropped 0; count of bases not matched to a gene: 6. Written as DNA, the CDR3 is TGTGCCTGGAGTTCCGTTAGCGGGGTCTCCTACAATGAGCAGTTCTTC. Its protein product is CAWSSVSGVSYNEQFF. Full variable domain (remainder filled in from reference TRBV30 and TRBJ2-1): SQTIHQWPATLVQPVGSPLSLECTVEGTSNPNLYWYRQAAGRGLQLLFYSVGIGQISSEVPQNLSASRPQDRQFILSSKKLLLSDSGFYLCAWSSVSGVSYNEQFFGPGTRLTVL.

V is TRBV28 and J is TRBJ2-7, with 14 bases aligning to TRBD2. V trimming: 3 bases; J trimming: 3 bases; junction bases outside the gene matches: 1. There are 15 residues in the CDR3. Germline assignment: CDR1 MDHEN and CDR2 SYDVKM. The CDR3 DNA is TGTGCCAGCAGTTTCGGGACTAGCGGGAGCTACGAGCAGTACTTC. This translates into CASSFGTSGSYEQYF.

This clone is a singleton in its sample. The rearrangement joins TRBV11-2 to TRBJ2-1, with TRBD2 as a possible D gene (6 bases). Germline CDR1 reads SGHAT; CDR2 reads FQNNGV. This CDR3 contains 12 residues. The ends were cut back, 1 base at V and 10 bases at J, with 8 bases in the middle. CDR3 sequence reads: CASSLAGGEQFF. CDR3 DNA: TGTGCCAGCAGCTTAGCTGGAGGGGAGCAGTTCTTC.

The rearrangement uses TRBV6-5 and TRBJ1-5; D remains ambiguous. Trimming stripped 6 bases from V and 8 bases from J, with 17 bases between. Germline CDR1 is MNHEY and CDR2 is SVGAGI. The CDR3 spans 14 residues. The CDR3 nucleotides read TGTGCCAGCAGGCCTCCGCGAGGGTGGAAGCCCCAGCATTTT. Residues: CASRPPRGWKPQHF.

The rearrangement uses TRBV6-2 or TRBV6-3 and TRBJ2-7, with TRBD1 matching over 9 bases. V lost 4 bases and J lost 3; bases outside the gene matches: 4. The CDR3 extends over 14 amino acids. Germline values: CDR1 MNHEY, CDR2 SVGEGT. The CDR3 region is CASSLQGAHYEQYF. CDR3 bases: TGTGCCAGCAGTTTACAGGGGGCACACTACGAGCAGTACTTC.

V and J are TRBV9 and TRBJ2-2, with 8 bases aligning to TRBD2. The CDR3 loop spans 16 amino acids. Germline CDR1 reads SGDLS; CDR2 reads YYNGEE. V was clipped by 1 base and J by 5 bases; unmatched bases: 7. CDR3 loop: CASSVQAGVGTGELFF. CDR3 DNA: TGTGCCAGCAGCGTACAAGCGGGAGTAGGGACCGGGGAGCTGTTTTTT.

V is TRBV9 and J is TRBJ1-4; 9 bases fit TRBD1. V lost 1 base to trimming and J lost 7 bases; unmatched junction nucleotides: 5. CDR1 and CDR2 (germline): SGDLS, YYNGEE. The CDR3 is 15 residues long. CDR3 protein: CASSVTGGYSEKLFF. CDR3 sequence (DNA): TGTGCCAGCAGCGTAACAGGGGGCTATAGTGAAAAACTGTTTTTT.

The chain couples TRBV19 to TRBJ2-7; 7 bases map to TRBD1. This CDR3 spans 13 amino acids. CDR1 LNHDA and CDR2 SQIVND come from the germline V gene (reference sequence). Unmatched junction bases numbered 10, after V lost 5 bases and J lost 9 bases. As DNA, the CDR3 is TGTGCCAGTAGTGATCGACAGGGCGTGGTGCAGTACTTC. This encodes CASSDRQGVVQYF.

This rearrangement joins TRBV18 to TRBJ2-5; 7 nucleotides align to TRBD2. Germline V gives CDR1 KGHSH, CDR2 LQKENI. J lost 3 bases, V lost 3 bases, and 1 base had no gene match. This CDR3 comprises 13 residues. CDR3 amino acids: CASSPGTKETQYF. The CDR3 DNA reads TGTGCCAGCTCACCGGGGACTAAAGAGACCCAGTACTTC.